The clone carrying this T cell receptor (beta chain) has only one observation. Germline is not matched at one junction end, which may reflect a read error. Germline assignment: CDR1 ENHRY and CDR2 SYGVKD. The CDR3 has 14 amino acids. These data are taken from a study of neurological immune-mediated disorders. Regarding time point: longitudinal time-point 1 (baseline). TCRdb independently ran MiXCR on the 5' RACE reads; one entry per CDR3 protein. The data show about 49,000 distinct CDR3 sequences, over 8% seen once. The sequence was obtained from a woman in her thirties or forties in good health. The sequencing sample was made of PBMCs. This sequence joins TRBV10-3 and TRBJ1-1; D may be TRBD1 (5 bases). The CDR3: CSISESPTGAEAFF. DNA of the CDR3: TGTTCCATCAGTGAGTCCCCAACGGGGGCTGAAGCTTTCTTT.